The 19 T cell receptor beta chains below all came from one sample that was sequenced in a study of molecular identifiers for immune sequencing clone quantification. TCRdb processed the PCR reads anew with MiXCR; each CDR3 protein has one entry. The sample contains 85,000 to 120,000 distinct CDR3 sequences, 30% to 35% of which appear only once. The sample was naive CD8+ T cells from blood, with Jurkat cell RNA spiked in. Noted subset: FACS-sorted CD8+CD4-CCR7+CD45RA+ naive T cells. These receptors were collected from a human donor in good health. Some libraries in this study had Jurkat cell RNA spiked in.

The V call is TRBV20-1, the J call TRBJ2-7; 13 bases match TRBD2. V shed 7 bases and J 4 bases; nucleotides not matched to a gene: 10. Germline-derived CDR1 and CDR2 are DFQATT and SNEGSKA (reference sequence). This CDR3 comprises 15 residues. This chain's CDR3 is CSDTGLAGYPYEQYF. Written as DNA, the CDR3 is TGCAGTGACACGGGACTAGCGGGATATCCATACGAGCAGTACTTC.

As for this clonotype: No conserved phenylalanine or tryptophan is present at the end of the CDR3, so a read error is the likely explanation. V is TRBV7-9 and J is TRBJ2-7, with D tentatively TRBD2 (6 bases). The CDR3 extends over 15 amino acids. Germline V gene lookup returns CDR1 SEHNR and CDR2 FQNEAQ (reference sequence). Trimming left V 1 base short and J 0 bases short, with 10 bases between. CDR3: CASSLGPGLSYEQYS. The CDR3 DNA follows: TGTGCCAGCAGCTTAGGCCCGGGACTCTCCTACGAGCAGTACTCC.

In the case of this clonotype: The conserved phenylalanine or tryptophan normally closing the CDR3 is absent here, so this likely arose from a read error. The rearrangement uses TRBV29-1 and TRBJ2-2; D unresolved. CDR1 is SQVTM and CDR2 is ANQGSEA in the germline V gene. Trimming cost V 6 bases and J 5 bases, with 10 bases left between them. CDR3 length equals 12 residues. CDR3 DNA: TGCAGCGTAGCTGACAATACCGGGGAGCTGTTTATT. It is translated as CSVADNTGELFI.

In this sample, this clonotype turned up many times. The chain combines TRBV7-9 with TRBJ2-7, with TRBD2 as a possible D gene (6 bases). Trimming removed 5 bases from V and 3 bases from J, with 17 bases in between. The germline V gene encodes CDR1 SEHNR and CDR2 FQNEAQ (reference sequence). The CDR3 covers 15 residues. The chain's CDR3 is CASSRRRGLLYEQYF. CDR3 DNA: TGTGCCAGCAGCAGACGACGGGGACTGCTCTACGAGCAGTACTTC.

The rearrangement links TRBV20-1 to TRBJ1-5; D not certain. Trimming stripped 0 bases from V and 4 bases from J, with 16 bases between. This CDR3 has 16 residues. Germline-derived CDR1 and CDR2 are DFQATT and SNEGSKA (reference sequence). CDR3 sequence reads: CSARDEASPPNQPQHF. CDR3 DNA sequence: TGCAGTGCTAGAGATGAGGCCTCCCCACCTAATCAGCCCCAGCATTTT.

This clonotype was counted ten times or more. The chain carries TRBV19 and TRBJ2-3, with TRBD2 matching over 13 bases. Germline V CDR1 and CDR2: LNHDA, SQIVND (reference sequence). CDR3 size: 18 residues. The junction had 12 bases not matched to a gene; V was cut back by 6 bases and J by 3 bases. CDR3 DNA sequence: TGTGCCAGTAGCGCCCTACTAGCGGGAGGGCCTGGGACAGATACGCAGTATTTT. It translates to CASSALLAGGPGTDTQYF. Variable domain in full (rest from reference TRBV19 and TRBJ2-3): DGGITQSPKYLFRKEGQNVTLSCEQNLNHDAMYWYRQDPGQGLRLIYYSQIVNDFQKGDIAEGYSVSREKKESFPLTVTSAQKNPTAFYLCASSALLAGGPGTDTQYFGPGTRLTVL.

The chain carries TRBV28 and TRBJ2-1; 7 bases line up with TRBD1. Germline lookup yields CDR1 MDHEN and CDR2 SYDVKM. This CDR3 spans 14 amino acids. V shed 7 bases and J 1 base; nucleotides not matched to a gene: 4. The CDR3 DNA reads TGTGCCAGCATAAGACAGGGATCCTACAATGAGCAGTTCTTC. Protein product: CASIRQGSYNEQFF.

The chain is built from TRBV10-1 and TRBJ2-3, with D possibly called TRBD1 or TRBD2 (5 bases each). CDR1 and CDR2 from the germline V gene are WNHNN and SYGVQD (reference sequence). Trimming cost V 2 bases and J 4 bases, with 10 bases left between them. The CDR3 totals 14 residues. As DNA, the CDR3 is TGCGCCAGCAGTGAGCCCGGGGCATCAGATACGCAGTATTTT. Amino acids: CASSEPGASDTQYF.

This clonotype was seen a handful of times. The gene calls are TRBV27 and TRBJ2-3; 9 bases fit TRBD1. V dropped 6 bases and J dropped 5; count of bases not matched to a gene: 9. The CDR3 totals 15 residues. Germline loops: CDR1 MNHEY, CDR2 SMNVEV (reference sequence). This chain's CDR3 is CASSGSVGQGDTQYF. In DNA form, the CDR3 reads TGTGCCAGCAGCGGGAGCGTGGGACAGGGAGATACGCAGTATTTT.

V gene TRBV11-2 combines with J gene TRBJ2-7; D perhaps matches TRBD2 (6 bases). The CDR3 totals 14 residues. Trimming left V 1 base short and J 6 bases short, with 13 bases between. The V gene's germline CDR1 is SGHAT and CDR2 FQNNGV. CDR3 DNA sequence: TGTGCCAGCAGCTTAGTGGGGTCTAGCGCCGAGCAGTACTTC. This translates into CASSLVGSSAEQYF.

Concerning this clonotype itself: A clone one base away is much larger, so this may be a read error. This chain joins TRBV5-3 and TRBJ2-3, with D hard to call. TRBV5-3 is noted as an ORF with a role that remains uncertain. V was shortened by 8 bases and J by 6 bases, with 25 bases between the two germline ends. CDR3 length: 16 residues. DNA of the CDR3: TGTGCCAGCAGCCCGCTAGGACGTCTCGCCGGCGATACGCAGTATTTT. Its protein product is CASSPLGRLAGDTQYF.

This clonotype has at least ten counts. The rearrangement joins TRBV28 to TRBJ2-7, with D perhaps TRBD2 (5 bases). The CDR3 sequence is 12 residues long. Deletions cut 2 bases from V and 9 bases from J, with 11 bases between. Germline CDR1 and CDR2: MDHEN and SYDVKM. The CDR3, as DNA: TGTGCCAGCAGTTTAGGTGCTGGAGGGCAGTACTTC. This codes for CASSLGAGGQYF. The full variable domain, its missing parts supplied by reference TRBV28 and TRBJ2-7, is DVKVTQSSRYLVKRTGEKVFLECVQDMDHENMFWYRQDPGLGLRLIYFSYDVKMKEKGDIPEGYSVSREKKERFSLILESASTNQTSMYLCASSLGAGGQYFGPGTRLTVT.

There are many counts of this clonotype. The CDR3 DNA sequence: TGTGCCTGGAGGGGACTATACAATGAGCAGTTCTTC. Its protein is CAWRGLYNEQFF. This sequence joins TRBV30 and TRBJ2-1; 7 bases are shared with TRBD2. Germline loops: CDR1 GTSNPN, CDR2 SVGIG (reference sequence). The CDR3 extends over 12 amino acids. The V and J ends lost 3 bases and 4 bases, in that order; junction bases with no gene match: 0.

To note about this clonotype: Germline and junction disagree at one end, which may indicate a read error. V gene TRBV6-6 combines with J gene TRBJ2-5; D may be TRBD1 or TRBD2 (5 bases each). CDR3 length equals 14 residues. CDR1 MNHNY and CDR2 SVGAGI come from the germline V gene (reference sequence). CDR3 sequence: CASSPLAGSEPQYF. CDR3 in DNA: TGTGCCAGCAGCCCCCTAGCAGGGTCAGAGCCCCAGTACTTC.

This clonotype was observed a few times. CDR3 sequence reads: CASSYFQFAYEQYF. In DNA, the CDR3 is TGTGCCAGCAGTTATTTTCAGTTCGCCTACGAGCAGTACTTC. V gene TRBV28 combines with J gene TRBJ2-7; D not resolved. The CDR3 totals 14 residues. V lost 4 bases to trimming and J lost 2 bases, with 12 bases between them. The V gene's germline CDR1 is MDHEN and CDR2 SYDVKM. Combining the CDR3 with reference TRBV28 and TRBJ2-7 gives the whole variable domain DVKVTQSSRYLVKRTGEKVFLECVQDMDHENMFWYRQDPGLGLRLIYFSYDVKMKEKGDIPEGYSVSREKKERFSLILESASTNQTSMYLCASSYFQFAYEQYFGPGTRLTVT.

Points on this clonotype: A read error may produce the germline difference seen at one junction end. The chain employs TRBV6-2 or TRBV6-3 and TRBJ2-2; D might be TRBD1 (6 bases). The CDR3 runs 19 residues. CDR1 MNHEY and CDR2 SVGEGT come from the germline V gene. CDR3 sequence (DNA): TGTGCCAGCAGCTACTCACGAATTCCTAATCAGGGGTACACCGGGGAGCTGTTTTTT. Its translation is CASSYSRIPNQGYTGELFF.

This clonotype has just a few counts. The chain's CDR3 is CASSLEGTDTQYF. CDR3 sequence (DNA): TGTGCCAGCAGCTTAGAAGGCACAGATACGCAGTATTTT. The rearrangement uses TRBV11-1 and TRBJ2-3; D is uncertain. V was trimmed by 1 base and J by 1 base, leaving 3 bases between them. The CDR3 is 13 residues long. From germline, CDR1 is SGHAT and CDR2 FQDESV (reference sequence).

This sequence joins TRBV28 and TRBJ1-5; D may be TRBD1 (5 bases). Trimming left V 5 bases short and J 8 bases short, with 19 bases between. Germline CDR1 and CDR2: MDHEN and SYDVKM. CDR3 length: 15 residues. The CDR3 is CASSLQGSFTKPQHF. The CDR3 DNA follows: TGTGCCAGCAGTCTCCAGGGATCCTTTACAAAGCCCCAGCATTTT.

This chain connects TRBV5-6 to TRBJ1-4, with 7 nucleotides matching TRBD1. Unmatched junction bases numbered 6, after V lost 2 bases and J lost 5 bases. Germline V CDR1 and CDR2: SGHDT, YYEEEE. The CDR3 extends over 15 amino acids. The DNA of the CDR3 is TGTGCCAGCAGCTTTTTGGGACAGAGCAATGAAAAACTGTTTTTT. Translating it yields CASSFLGQSNEKLFF.